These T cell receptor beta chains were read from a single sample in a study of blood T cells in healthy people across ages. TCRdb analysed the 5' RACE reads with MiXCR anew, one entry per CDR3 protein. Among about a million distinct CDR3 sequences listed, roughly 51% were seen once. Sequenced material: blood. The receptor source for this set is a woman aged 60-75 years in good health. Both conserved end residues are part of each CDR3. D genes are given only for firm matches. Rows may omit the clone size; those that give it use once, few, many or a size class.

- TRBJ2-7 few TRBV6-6 TGTGCCAGCGGGTACGGGGGGCAGGGTGTCTACGAGCAGTACTTC CASGYGGQGVYEQYF
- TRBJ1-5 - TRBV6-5 TGTGCCAGCAGTTTCGGGGCACCAGAACGGCAGCCCCAGCATTTT CASSFGAPERQPQHF
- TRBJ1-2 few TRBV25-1 TGTGCCAGCCGTCGGCAGGGATCGGGCTACACCTTC CASRRQGSGYTF
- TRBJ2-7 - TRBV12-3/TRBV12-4 TGTGCCAGCAGTCCTAACATCAAGGGAACCTACGAGCAGTACTTC CASSPNIKGTYEQYF
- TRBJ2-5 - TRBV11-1 TGTGCCAGCAGTTCGGAGGGCATCGAGACCCAGTACTTC CASSSEGIETQYF
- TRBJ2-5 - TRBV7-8 TGTGCCAGCAGCTCCCAAAAGCGTGAGACCCAGTACTTC CASSSQKRETQYF
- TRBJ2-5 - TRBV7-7 TGTGCCAGCAGCTTATCTCCAGGGGCGATTGGGGAGACCCAGTACTTC CASSLSPGAIGETQYF
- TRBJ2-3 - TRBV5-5 TGTGCCAGCAGCTCCGAAACGGGTCGCACAGATACGCAGTATTTT CASSSETGRTDTQYF
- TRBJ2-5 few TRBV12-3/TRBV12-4 TGTGCCAGCAGTTTCCGTCGGACACAACAAGAGACCCAGTACTTC CASSFRRTQQETQYF
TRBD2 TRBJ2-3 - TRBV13 TGTGCCAGCAGCTTAGAGGGGCGGGGGAGCACAGATACGCAGTATTTT CASSLEGRGSTDTQYF
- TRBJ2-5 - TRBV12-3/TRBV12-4 TGTGCCAGCAGTTTAGTAGAGGGGTCGACCCAGTACTTC CASSLVEGSTQYF
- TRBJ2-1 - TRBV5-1 TGCGCCAGCAGGGAAGACGGGACCTACAATGAGCAGTTCTTC CASREDGTYNEQFF
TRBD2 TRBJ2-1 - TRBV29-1 TGCAGCGCTGGACTAGCGGGAGGTTACAATGGGCAGTTCTTC CSAGLAGGYNGQFF
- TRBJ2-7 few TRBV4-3 TGCGCCAGCAGCCAAGCCCCTGGACGCGCCTACGAGCAGTACTTC CASSQAPGRAYEQYF
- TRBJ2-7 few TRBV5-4 TGTGCCAGCAGCTTGCATGGGGGCTACGAGCAGTACTTC CASSLHGGYEQYF
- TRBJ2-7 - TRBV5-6 TGTGCCAGCAGCTTGGTGAACTACTACGGGCAGTACTTC CASSLVNYYGQYF
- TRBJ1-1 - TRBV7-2 TGTGCCAGCAGCCTTTTGGGAAGCGCGGGGACTGAAGCTTTCTTT CASSLLGSAGTEAFF
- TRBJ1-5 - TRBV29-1 TGCAGCGTTGGAGGGAAGGGTCAGCCCCAGCATTTT CSVGGKGQPQHF
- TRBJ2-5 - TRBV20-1 TGCAGTGCTAGAGATGGGCGAAGGGAGACCCAGTACTTC CSARDGRRETQYF
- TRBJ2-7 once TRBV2 TGTGCCAGCAGTGAAAGTCCTTGGGATTATACCTACGAGCAGTACTTC CASSESPWDYTYEQYF
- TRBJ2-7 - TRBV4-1 TGCGCCAGCAGCCAAGTCACTAGAGTATCTCTCGAGCAGTACTTC CASSQVTRVSLEQYF
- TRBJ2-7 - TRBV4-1 TGCGCCAGCAGCCGATCGGAGGGCCCCGACATACTCTACGAGCAGTACTTC CASSRSEGPDILYEQYF
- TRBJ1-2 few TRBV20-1 TGCAGTGCTAGAGTGTCGGACCGGTTCTATGGCTACACCTTC CSARVSDRFYGYTF
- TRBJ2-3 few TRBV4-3 TGCGCCAGCAGCCAAGATTTGTCGGGCACAGATACGCAGTATTTT CASSQDLSGTDTQYF
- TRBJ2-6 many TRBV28 TGTGCCAGCAGTTCGGGACAAATCTCTGGGGCCAACGTCCTGACTTTC CASSSGQISGANVLTF
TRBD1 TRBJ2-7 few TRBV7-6 TGTGCCAGCAGCCAAACGGACAGGGTCTACGAGCAGTACTTC CASSQTDRVYEQYF
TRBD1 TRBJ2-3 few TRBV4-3 TGCGCCAGCAGCCAGAGTTGGGAACAGGGGGCTTATACGCAGTATTTT CASSQSWEQGAYTQYF
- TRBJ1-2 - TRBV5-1 TGCGCCAGCAGCTTGATAGGGAGAAGGGTCCGAAGCTATGGCTACACCTTC CASSLIGRRVRSYGYTF
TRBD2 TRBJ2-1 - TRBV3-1 TGTGCCAGCCGCCCCGGGACTAGCGGGAGGGGCCAGTTCTTC CASRPGTSGRGQFF
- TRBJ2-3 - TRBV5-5 TGTGCCAGCAGCTTGGGGGGGTCCCCTGCGCAGTATTTT CASSLGGSPAQYF
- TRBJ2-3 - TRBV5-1 TGCGCCAGTCTCCTCAACGCGTCGACAGTCGGGTCAAGGGATAGCACAGATACGCAGTATTTT CASLLNASTVGSRDSTDTQYF
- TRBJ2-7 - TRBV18 TGTGCCAGCTCCCCGGACAAGCCGAGCCAGTACTTC CASSPDKPSQYF
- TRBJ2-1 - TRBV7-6 TGTGCCAGCAGCTCACGCCCCAGGGACAATGAGCAGTTCTTC CASSSRPRDNEQFF
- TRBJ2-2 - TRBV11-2 TGTGCCAGCAGTTTGGGGACCGGGGAGCGCCACACCGGGGAGCTGTTTTTT CASSLGTGERHTGELFF
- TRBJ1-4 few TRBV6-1 TGTGCCAGCAGTGAACCAGGGAAGGATGAAAAACTGTTTTTT CASSEPGKDEKLFF
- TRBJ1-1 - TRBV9 TGTGCCAGCAACCCCCAGTCCACCGTGAACACTGAAGCTTTCTTT CASNPQSTVNTEAFF
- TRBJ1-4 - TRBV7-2 TGTGCCAGCAGCCCAACAGTTGAACGGGGTGAAAAACTGTTTTTT CASSPTVERGEKLFF
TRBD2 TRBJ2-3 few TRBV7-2 TGTGCCAGCAGCTCAAATGGGGGGGAAGATACGCAGTATTTT CASSSNGGEDTQYF
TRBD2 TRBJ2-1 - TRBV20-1 TGCAGTGCTAGAACGGGAGGGTGGCGGTTGGGGGGCGATGAGCAGTTCTTC CSARTGGWRLGGDEQFF
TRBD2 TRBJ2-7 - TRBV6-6 TGTGCCAGCAGTAATGGACTAGCGGATTCCTACGAGCAGTACTTC CASSNGLADSYEQYF
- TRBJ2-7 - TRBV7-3 TGTGCCAGCAGCTTAATGGGGTTTTCCTGCGAGCAGTACTTC CASSLMGFSCEQYF
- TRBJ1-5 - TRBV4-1 TGCGCCAGCAGCCAAGGTCGGTTACTCAATCAGCCCCAGCATTTT CASSQGRLLNQPQHF
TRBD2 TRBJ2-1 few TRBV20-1 TGCAGTGCTAGAAAGGGACTAGCGGGTTACAATGAGCAGTTCTTC CSARKGLAGYNEQFF
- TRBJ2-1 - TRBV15 TGTGCCACCAGCAGAGATTCTATTATCAGGACGGGAGTAGGGCACCATGAGCAGTTCTTC CATSRDSIIRTGVGHHEQFF
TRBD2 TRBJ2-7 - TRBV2 TGTGCCAGCAGTGCGGCTAGCGGGAGAAGGGAGCAGTACTTC CASSAASGRREQYF
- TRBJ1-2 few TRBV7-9 TGTGCCAGCAGCTTAGAGGTCAATCTATATGGCTACACCTTC CASSLEVNLYGYTF
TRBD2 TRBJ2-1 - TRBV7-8 TGTGCCAGCAGCACCTGGACTAGCGGGACCTACAATGAGCAGTTCTTC CASSTWTSGTYNEQFF